Listed below are T cell receptor beta chains from one sample, sequenced in a study of response to subunit inactivated influenza vaccine. TCRdb itself ran the RT-PCR reads through MiXCR, one entry per CDR3 protein. The data show hundreds of thousands of distinct CDR3 sequences, with about 15% seen just once and 11% held by the top ten. The specimen comprised PBMCs from blood, sampled 12 days after vaccination. The receptors were sampled from a man aged 50 to 60 who received an inactivated influenza vaccine. Each CDR3 is given with its conserved first and last residue. Fields, in order: clone size, V gene, D gene, J gene, CDR3 DNA, CDR3 protein. The D gene is left open where the match is weak. Clone size, where shown, is once, few, many, or a class for clones that have expanded.

many,TRBV20-1,.,TRBJ2-3,TGCAGTGCTAGACGGGACTTGAACACAGATACGCAGTATTTT,CSARRDLNTDTQYF
.,TRBV20-1,.,TRBJ1-2,TGCAGTGCTAGCGCCCCCGGGGTGCGCCCGAATGGCTACACCTTC,CSASAPGVRPNGYTF
.,TRBV7-2,.,TRBJ2-7,TGTGCCAGCAGCCCCGGATGGGCGAGCTACGAGCAGTACTTC,CASSPGWASYEQYF
.,TRBV6-1,.,TRBJ1-4,TGTGCCAGCAGTGAACAGTGGGGGGAAGAAAAACTGTTTTTT,CASSEQWGEEKLFF
.,TRBV6-2/TRBV6-3,TRBD2,TRBJ2-5,TGTGCCAGCAGAAATTTAGCGGGAGGGTCCTTGGAGACCCAGTACTTC,CASRNLAGGSLETQYF
.,TRBV20-1,TRBD1,TRBJ1-1,TGCAGTGCTTACGGACAGGGGATTGCTGAAGCTTTCTTT,CSAYGQGIAEAFF
.,TRBV7-8,.,TRBJ2-6,TGTGCCAGCAGCGGACAGAGCTCTGGGGCCAACGTCCTGACTTTC,CASSGQSSGANVLTF
few,TRBV10-3,TRBD1,TRBJ2-7,TGTGCCATCAGAAGACAGGGTACCTACGAGCAGTACTTC,CAIRRQGTYEQYF
.,TRBV20-1,TRBD1,TRBJ2-5,TGCAGTCCCAGGACAGGGAAAGAGACCCAGTACTTC,CSPRTGKETQYF
few,TRBV19,.,TRBJ2-3,TGTGCCAGTAGTCCCCGAATAGGCACAGATACGCAGTATTTT,CASSPRIGTDTQYF
.,TRBV27,.,TRBJ2-1,TGTGCCAGCAGTTCCCCCAACGGGTGGAATGAGCAGTTCTTC,CASSSPNGWNEQFF
.,TRBV7-9,.,TRBJ2-1,TGTGCCAGCAGCTTAGGGGCTAGCGTGGATGAGCAGTTCTTC,CASSLGASVDEQFF
.,TRBV29-1,TRBD1,TRBJ2-1,TGCAGCGTTGGCCTGTTGGGACAGGCCTACAATGAGCAGTTCTTC,CSVGLLGQAYNEQFF
.,TRBV20-1,.,TRBJ2-3,TGCAGTGCTAGTGATGCGAGAAGCACAGATACGCAGTATTTT,CSASDARSTDTQYF
many,TRBV10-3,.,TRBJ2-3,TGTGCCATCAGTGAGGGGGGAGAGAGTAGCACAGATACGCAGTATTTT,CAISEGGESSTDTQYF